The clone carrying this T cell receptor beta chain appeared many times. This sample was taken from a study of naive and memory T cell subsets. Two oligonucleotides, mixed equimolar, formed the beta constant-region primer covering TRBC1 and TRBC2. Nested alpha and beta constant-region primers with the SP2 primer drove four PCR rounds on ligated cDNA. TCRdb independently ran MiXCR on the UMI-ligation and nested PCR reads; one entry per CDR3 protein. The sample yields roughly 10,000 distinct CDR3 sequences, roughly 5.5% seen once. The CDR3 length is 16 residues. In germline, CDR1 is DFQATT, CDR2 SNEGSKA (reference sequence). V dropped 0 bases and J dropped 2 bases, with 14 bases sitting between them.

The chain has TRBV20-1 and TRBJ1-5, with D possibly matching TRBD1 (6 bases). The sequenced material came from CD4+ TEMRA cells from blood. Specified subset: effector memory re-expressing CD45RA, CD45RA+ CD27-. The source of this sequence is a human donor in good health. CDR3 nucleotides: TGCAGTGCTAGAGATGGGGGGGGCTTGGGCAATCAGCCCCAGCATTTT. It yields the protein CSARDGGGLGNQPQHF.